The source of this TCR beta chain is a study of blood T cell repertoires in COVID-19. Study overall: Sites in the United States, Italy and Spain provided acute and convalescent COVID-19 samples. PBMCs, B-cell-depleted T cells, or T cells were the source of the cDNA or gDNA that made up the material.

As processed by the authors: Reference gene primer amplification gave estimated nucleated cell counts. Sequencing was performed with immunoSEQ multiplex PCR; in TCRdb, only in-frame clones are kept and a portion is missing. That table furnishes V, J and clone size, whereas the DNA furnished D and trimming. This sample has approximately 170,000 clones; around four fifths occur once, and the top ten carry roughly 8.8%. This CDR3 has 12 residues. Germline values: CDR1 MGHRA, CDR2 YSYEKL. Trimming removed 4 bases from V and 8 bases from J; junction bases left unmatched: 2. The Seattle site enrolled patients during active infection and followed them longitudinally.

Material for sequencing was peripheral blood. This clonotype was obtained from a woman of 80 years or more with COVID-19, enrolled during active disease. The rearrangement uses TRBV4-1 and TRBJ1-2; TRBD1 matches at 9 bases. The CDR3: CASSRDRDGYTF. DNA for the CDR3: TGCGCCAGCAGCCGGGACAGGGACGGCTACACCTTC.